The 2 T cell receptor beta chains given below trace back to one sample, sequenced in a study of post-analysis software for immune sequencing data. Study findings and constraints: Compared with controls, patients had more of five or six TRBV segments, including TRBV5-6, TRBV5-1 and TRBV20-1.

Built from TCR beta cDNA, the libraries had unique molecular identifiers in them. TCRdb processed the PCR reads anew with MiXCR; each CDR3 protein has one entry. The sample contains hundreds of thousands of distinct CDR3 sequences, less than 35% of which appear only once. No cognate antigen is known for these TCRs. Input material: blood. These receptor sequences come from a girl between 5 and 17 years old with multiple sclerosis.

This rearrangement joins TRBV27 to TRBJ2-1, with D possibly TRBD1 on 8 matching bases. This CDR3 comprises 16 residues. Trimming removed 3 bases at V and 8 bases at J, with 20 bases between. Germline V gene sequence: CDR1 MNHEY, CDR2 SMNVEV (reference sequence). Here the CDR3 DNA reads TGTGCCAGCAGTTTCACAGGGGGGGGGCCCTTTGATGAGCAGTTCTTC. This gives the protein CASSFTGGGPFDEQFF.

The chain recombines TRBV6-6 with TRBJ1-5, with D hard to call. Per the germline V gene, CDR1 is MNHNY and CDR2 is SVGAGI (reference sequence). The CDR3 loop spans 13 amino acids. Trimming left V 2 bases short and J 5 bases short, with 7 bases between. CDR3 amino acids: CASSYGLDQPQHF. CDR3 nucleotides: TGTGCCAGCAGTTACGGGTTGGATCAGCCCCAGCATTTT.